The 25 T cell receptor beta chains below all came from one sample that was sequenced in a study of T cells in Graves' hyperthyroidism and ophthalmopathy. RNA transcripts yielded amplified TCR beta CDR3 regions. An initial round of RT-PCR targeting the TCR CDR3 relied on the HTBI primer set. TCRdb re-called the multiplex PCR reads through MiXCR, storing one row per CDR3 protein. The sample has some 50,000 distinct CDR3 sequences, less than 60% seen once. The sample comprised blood. The receptor set was obtained from a woman between 50 and 59 years old with Graves' ophthalmopathy.

This chain links TRBV7-9 with TRBJ2-5, with TRBD2 matching 7 bases. The CDR3 spans 16 residues. Germline V gene sequence: CDR1 SEHNR, CDR2 FQNEAQ (reference sequence). Germline trimming cut 5 bases from V and 4 bases from J; bases unmatched to any gene: 13. This CDR3 reads CASSQSTSRVSETQYF. CDR3 nucleotide sequence: TGTGCCAGCAGCCAATCGACTAGCAGGGTGTCAGAGACCCAGTACTTC.

This clonotype has a count of ten or more. The chain uses TRBV15 and TRBJ2-2; D is tentatively TRBD1 or TRBD2 (6 bases each). Germline V CDR1 and CDR2: LNHNV, YYDKDF (reference sequence). V was cut by 4 bases and J by 6 bases, with 12 bases left in between. This CDR3 spans 14 amino acids. This CDR3 is CATSNLGGSGELFF. The DNA of the CDR3 is TGTGCCACCAGCAACCTAGGGGGGTCCGGGGAGCTGTTTTTT.

A note on this clonotype: The conserved phenylalanine or tryptophan is not found at the CDR3 terminus, so this likely reflects a read error. It is unclear where the CDR3 begins or ends on the DNA, so no DNA is shown, and the CDR3 is as TCRdb lists it. The J gene is TRBJ2-2, the V gene TRBV6-4. Germline-derived CDR1 and CDR2 are MRHNA and SNTAGT. The CDR3 spans 9 amino acids, including both terminal residues. The CDR3 protein is CASSDGVGV.

This clonotype was picked up one time. One junction end disagrees with the germline gene, perhaps due to a read error. This sequence joins TRBV2 and TRBJ1-2; D gene unclear. The CDR3 contains 13 residues. Germline CDR1 and CDR2: SNHLY and FYNNEI. The CDR3: CVSSPDNHYGYTF. The CDR3 DNA is TGTGTCAGCAGTCCCGATAATCACTATGGCTACACCTTC.

This clonotype was observed a single time. A much larger clone lies a single base off, so this may be a read error. This chain uses TRBV28 with TRBJ2-1; tentative D call: TRBD2 (5 bases). The CDR3 consists of 14 residues. CDR1 is MDHEN, CDR2 SYDVKM, per germline. The chain's CDR3 is CASSFGVSYNEQVF. The CDR3 DNA follows: TGTGCCAGCAGTTTCGGGGTCTCCTACAATGAGCAGGTCTTC. Complete variable domain (other parts from reference TRBV28 and TRBJ2-1): DVKVTQSSRYLVKRTGEKVFLECVQDMDHENMFWYRQDPGLGLRLIYFSYDVKMKEKGDIPEGYSVSREKKERFSLILESASTNQTSMYLCASSFGVSYNEQVFGPGTRLTVL.

The chain joins TRBV20-1 to TRBJ1-5, with D hard to call. The V gene's germline CDR1 is DFQATT and CDR2 SNEGSKA (reference sequence). Deletions cut 3 bases from V and 4 bases from J, with 16 bases between. The CDR3 consists of 15 residues. CDR3 sequence reads: CSASAPRMPNQPQHF. CDR3 nucleotides: TGCAGTGCTAGTGCCCCAAGAATGCCGAATCAGCCCCAGCATTTT.

This clonotype was observed many times. CDR3 sequence (DNA): TGCAGTGCTAAAGGGACTAGCGGGGAGACCGAGCAGTACTTC. It codes for CSAKGTSGETEQYF. V is TRBV20-1 and J is TRBJ2-7, with 13 bases lining up with TRBD2. Losses at the gene ends were 4 bases for V and 6 bases for J; bases not matched to a gene: 6. This CDR3 has 14 amino acids. The germline gives CDR1 DFQATT, CDR2 SNEGSKA (reference sequence).

Many counts were recorded for this clonotype. The V gene is TRBV5-1, the J gene TRBJ2-7; 9 nucleotides align to TRBD1. Germline V lookup: CDR1 SGHRS, CDR2 YFSETQ. J lost 2 bases, V lost 7 bases, and 10 bases had no gene match. The CDR3 runs to 15 residues. The CDR3 DNA reads TGCGCCAGCTATAAAACCGGGACAGGGACCTACGAGCAGTACTTC. Its protein product is CASYKTGTGTYEQYF.

The CDR3 region is CATSASPGTGTYGYTF. The DNA for the CDR3 is TGTGCCACCAGTGCCAGCCCCGGGACAGGTACCTATGGCTACACCTTC. The chain employs TRBV24-1 and TRBJ1-2; 8 bases are shared with TRBD1. Germline V CDR1 and CDR2: KGHDR, SFDVKD. V shed 5 bases, J shed 4 bases, and the junction held 11 bases outside the gene matches. CDR3 length: 16 residues.

This rearrangement joins TRBV7-2 to TRBJ2-5; a weak D match, TRBD2 (5 bases). Trimming stripped 4 bases from V and 5 bases from J, with 11 bases between. The V gene's germline CDR1 is SGHTA and CDR2 FQGNSA. This CDR3 is 13 amino acids long. The DNA for the CDR3 is TGTGCCAGCAGCTGGAGCGGCGGGGAGACCCAGTACTTC. Amino acid sequence: CASSWSGGETQYF.

This clonotype came up a few times. This chain joins TRBV30 and TRBJ1-2; no clear D. Germline loops: CDR1 GTSNPN, CDR2 SVGIG (reference sequence). V lost 0 bases and J 13 bases, leaving 12 bases between the germline ends. The CDR3 length is 11 residues. Here the CDR3 DNA reads TGTGCCTGGAGTGTAGACTGGGAAAGCACCTTC. Protein sequence: CAWSVDWESTF.

This clonotype was seen repeatedly, ten times or more. The rearrangement uses TRBV7-8 and TRBJ2-1; TRBD2 matches at 8 bases. The CDR3 has 14 amino acids. V lost 1 base, J lost 10 bases, and 6 bases stayed unmatched. Germline V gives CDR1 SGHVS, CDR2 FQNEAQ. The DNA of the CDR3 is TGTGCCAGCAGCTTAGGGGTAGCGGGGCCCGAGCAGTTCTTC. Its protein is CASSLGVAGPEQFF.

The sample holds many counts of this clonotype. This chain connects TRBV7-9 to TRBJ1-2; no clear D gene. From germline, CDR1 is SEHNR and CDR2 FQNEAQ (reference sequence). Trimming stripped 5 bases from V and 4 bases from J, with 8 bases between. The CDR3 sequence is 12 residues long. CDR3 sequence: CASSTESYGYTF. The CDR3 coding sequence is TGTGCCAGCAGCACCGAAAGCTATGGCTACACCTTC.

The CDR3 loop reads CASRTGTGNTDTQYF. The CDR3 region has the DNA TGTGCCAGCAGAACCGGGACAGGGAACACAGATACGCAGTATTTT. The chain carries TRBV5-5 and TRBJ2-3; 9 nucleotides align to TRBD1. The V gene's germline CDR1 is SGHKS and CDR2 YYEKEE (reference sequence). The CDR3 totals 15 residues. V shed 5 bases, J shed 2 bases, and the junction held 6 bases outside the gene matches. Drawing the rest from reference TRBV5-5 and TRBJ2-3, the complete variable domain is DAGVTQSPTHLIKTRGQQVTLRCSPISGHKSVSWYQQVLGQGPQFIFQYYEKEERGRGNFPDRFSARQFPNYSSELNVNALLLGDSALYLCASRTGTGNTDTQYFGPGTRLTVL.

The table lists this clonotype with many counts. CDR3: CSASAVSGGRQFF. For the CDR3, the DNA is TGCAGTGCTAGCGCCGTAAGCGGGGGGCGACAGTTCTTC. The chain has TRBV20-1 and TRBJ2-1; 9 nucleotides match TRBD2. V shed 3 bases and J 13 bases; nucleotides not matched to a gene: 10. The CDR3 covers 13 residues. In germline, CDR1 is DFQATT, CDR2 SNEGSKA (reference sequence).

Only a few counts were recorded for this clonotype. The rearrangement joins TRBV2 to TRBJ2-5; TRBD2 matches at 16 bases. The CDR3 is 17 amino acids. Trimming took 8 bases from V and 4 from J; bases not matched to a gene: 10. The germline V gene has CDR1 SNHLY and CDR2 FYNNEI. The CDR3 nucleotides read TGTGCCAGCTCACTACCGGGACTAGCGGGAGGGGCAGAGACCCAGTACTTC. Encoded protein: CASSLPGLAGGAETQYF.

V gene TRBV24-1 combines with J gene TRBJ2-3, with a tentative D call TRBD2 (7 bases). The germline gives CDR1 KGHDR, CDR2 SFDVKD. Trimming left V 7 bases short and J 3 bases short, with 22 bases between. The CDR3 has 17 residues. CDR3: CATSPRGQGRATDTQYF. DNA for the CDR3: TGTGCCACCAGCCCTCGCGGCCAGGGGAGGGCGACAGATACGCAGTATTTT.

This clonotype was detected many times. This chain joins TRBV20-1 and TRBJ2-5, with 9 nucleotides matching TRBD2. CDR3 size: 16 residues. The germline gives CDR1 DFQATT, CDR2 SNEGSKA (reference sequence). J was trimmed by 5 bases and V by 3 bases; bases with no gene match: 13. The CDR3 bases are TGCAGTGCTAGGGGTCGACGCGGGAGGGCCGGGGAGACCCAGTACTTC. Translated: CSARGRRGRAGETQYF.

V usage is TRBV2 and J usage is TRBJ2-1; TRBD2 agrees at 10 bases. The germline V gene encodes CDR1 SNHLY and CDR2 FYNNEI. The junction had 9 bases not matched to a gene; V was cut back by 4 bases and J by 9 bases. There are 15 residues in the CDR3. This CDR3 is CASSALGLANGEQFF. The CDR3 nucleotides are TGTGCCAGCAGTGCGCTGGGACTAGCGAATGGTGAGCAGTTCTTC.

Comments on this clonotype: This sequence may be a read error, since a much larger clone differs from it by one base. The chain couples TRBV7-3 to TRBJ2-3, with 15 bases identical to TRBD2. Germline V lookup: CDR1 SGHTA, CDR2 FQGTGA. The CDR3 runs 16 residues. The CDR3 spells CACSGTSGGYADTQYF. The CDR3 region has the DNA TGTGCCTGCAGCGGGACTAGCGGGGGGTACGCAGATACGCAGTATTTT.

The V call is TRBV7-2, the J call TRBJ2-7; 9 bases are shared with TRBD2. J was trimmed by 3 bases and V by 0 bases; bases with no gene match: 6. The germline V gene has CDR1 SGHTA and CDR2 FQGNSA. The CDR3 has 16 residues. The CDR3, as DNA: TGTGCCAGCAGCTTAGCCCCGGGACTAGCAGGCTACGAGCAGTACTTC. It encodes CASSLAPGLAGYEQYF.

The chain combines TRBV2 with TRBJ1-5; D possibly corresponds to TRBD1 (5 bases). CDR1 is SNHLY and CDR2 is FYNNEI in the germline V gene. Trimming took 3 bases from V and 11 from J, leaving 20 bases between them. The CDR3 length is 15 residues. The CDR3 sequence: CASSDSYRWGETQHF. CDR3 nucleotides: TGTGCCAGCAGTGATTCCTACAGGTGGGGAGAGACCCAGCATTTT.

The table lists this clonotype with many counts. The chain carries TRBV4-2 and TRBJ2-7; TRBD2 agrees at 8 bases. Germline CDR1 and CDR2: LGHNA and YNFKEQ. There are 15 residues in the CDR3. V shed 3 bases and J 0 bases; nucleotides not matched to a gene: 4. The CDR3 nucleotides read TGTGCCAGCAGCCAGGCAGCGGGAGTCTCCTACGAGCAGTACTTC. The encoded protein is CASSQAAGVSYEQYF.

Note on this clonotype: Since no conserved phenylalanine or tryptophan closes the CDR3, a read error is the likely cause. The DNA is omitted, as the CDR3 cannot be located on it reliably, and the CDR3 follows TCRdb's listing. The chain joins TRBV9 to TRBJ2-6. Ends included, the CDR3 has 9 residues. The germline V gene encodes CDR1 SGDLS and CDR2 YYNGEE. The CDR3 loop is CASSVGRTS.

This clonotype has a count of ten or more. The chain joins TRBV5-1 to TRBJ1-1; D gene ambiguous. Trimming shortened V by 2 bases and J by 4 bases, and 15 bases separated the two germline ends. Germline assignment: CDR1 SGHRS and CDR2 YFSETQ. The CDR3 runs to 15 residues. CDR3 nucleotides: TGCGCCAGCAGCTTAGACGGACGGTTAGGCACTGAAGCTTTCTTT. This gives the protein CASSLDGRLGTEAFF.